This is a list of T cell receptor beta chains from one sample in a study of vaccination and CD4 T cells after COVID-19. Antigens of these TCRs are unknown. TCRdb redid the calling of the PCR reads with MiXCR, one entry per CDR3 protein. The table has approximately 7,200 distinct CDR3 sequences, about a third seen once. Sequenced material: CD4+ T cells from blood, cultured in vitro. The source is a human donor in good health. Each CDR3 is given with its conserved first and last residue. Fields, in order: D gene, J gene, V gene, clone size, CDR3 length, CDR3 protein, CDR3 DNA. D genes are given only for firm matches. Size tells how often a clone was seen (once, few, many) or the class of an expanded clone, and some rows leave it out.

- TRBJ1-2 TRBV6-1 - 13 CASSEAVEYGYTF TGTGCCAGCAGTGAAGCAGTAGAATATGGCTACACCTTC
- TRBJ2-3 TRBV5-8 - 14 CASIAGDWGDTQYF TGTGCCAGCATCGCAGGGGATTGGGGGGATACGCAGTATTTT
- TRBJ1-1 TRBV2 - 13 CASMEVWGREAFF TGTGCCAGCATGGAGGTGTGGGGACGTGAAGCTTTCTTT
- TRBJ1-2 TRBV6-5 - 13 CATVRSGDYGHTF TGTGCCACAGTTAGGTCAGGGGACTATGGCCACACCTTC
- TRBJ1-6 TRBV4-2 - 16 CASSQDRGSYNSPLHF TGTGCCAGCAGCCAAGATCGGGGCTCCTATAATTCACCCCTCCACTTT
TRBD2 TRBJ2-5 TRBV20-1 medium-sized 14 CSARQAGGKETQYF TGCAGTGCTAGACAAGCGGGGGGTAAGGAGACCCAGTACTTC
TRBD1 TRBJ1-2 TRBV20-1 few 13 CSAARGQGGGYTF TGCAGTGCGGCAAGGGGACAGGGTGGCGGCTACACCTTC
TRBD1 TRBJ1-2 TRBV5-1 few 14 CASSSQGAEGGYTF TGCGCCAGCAGCTCTCAGGGGGCGGAGGGTGGCTACACCTTC
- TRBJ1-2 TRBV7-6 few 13 CASSLDENYGYTF TGTGCCAGCAGCTTAGATGAGAACTATGGCTACACCTTC
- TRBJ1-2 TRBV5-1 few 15 CASSLASASTEGYTF TGCGCCAGCAGCTTGGCCTCTGCGTCAACGGAAGGCTACACCTTC
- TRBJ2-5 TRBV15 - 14 CATSRDPQGETQYF TGTGCCACCAGCAGAGATCCACAGGGAGAGACCCAGTACTTC
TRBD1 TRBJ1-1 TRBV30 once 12 CAWEGQYTEAFF TGTGCCTGGGAGGGACAGTACACTGAAGCTTTCTTT
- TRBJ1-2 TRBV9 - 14 CASSVVGADYGYTF TGTGCCAGCAGCGTAGTTGGGGCCGACTATGGCTACACCTTC